The 9 T cell receptor beta chains given below trace back to one sample, sequenced in a study of human T cells and chemical hapten exposure. Regarding time point: patch test 3, about 24 weeks after DPC sensitization. As for treatment: therapeutic diphenylcyclopropenone sensitization with weekly scalp DPC. Each CDR3 protein gets one entry after TCRdb re-called the RACE reads with MiXCR. Of some 97,000 distinct CDR3 sequences in the sample, 25% to 30% were seen once. Material: whole blood, obtained in connection with sensitization to the hapten diphenylcyclopropenone (DPC). The source is a man in his forties with alopecia areata. Some clones in this sample may be carry-over from other donors' samples.

This clonotype was counted a few times. This chain links TRBV28 with TRBJ2-1, with 7 bases aligning to TRBD1. There are 15 residues in the CDR3. V lost 5 bases to trimming and J lost 1 base; unmatched junction nucleotides: 5. Germline V gives CDR1 MDHEN, CDR2 SYDVKM. The CDR3 DNA is TGTGCCAGCAGTCAACCAGGGGGATCCTACAATGAGCAGTTCTTC. It encodes CASSQPGGSYNEQFF.

V usage is TRBV20-1 and J usage is TRBJ2-3; D possibly corresponds to TRBD1 (7 bases). Trimming removed 0 bases at V and 6 bases at J, with 22 bases between. The CDR3 consists of 17 residues. Germline CDR1 DFQATT, CDR2 SNEGSKA (reference sequence). CDR3 in amino acids: CSARDLSRGLGGDTQYF. The CDR3 nucleotides read TGCAGTGCTAGAGATCTTTCCAGGGGGTTAGGAGGGGATACGCAGTATTTT.

V and J are TRBV12-3 or TRBV12-4 and TRBJ2-5; TRBD1 might be the D (6 bases). V lost 6 bases, J lost 4 bases, and 12 bases lay in between. The CDR3 totals 13 residues. For the CDR3, the DNA is TGTGCCAGCAGGGGAACGACAGGAGAGACCCAGTACTTC. Translation: CASRGTTGETQYF.

The chain has TRBV5-4 and TRBJ2-2, with a weak D call TRBD2 (5 bases). Trimming removed 3 bases from V and 2 bases from J, with 17 bases in between. The CDR3 is 17 amino acids. The germline V gene encodes CDR1 SGHNT and CDR2 YYREEE (reference sequence). CDR3 amino acids: CASSSINRGVNTGELFF. As DNA, the CDR3 is TGTGCCAGCAGCTCCATCAATCGGGGAGTTAACACCGGGGAGCTGTTTTTT.

This chain uses TRBV13 with TRBJ2-2; 7 bases fit TRBD1. CDR1 is PRHDT and CDR2 is FYEKMQ in the germline V gene (reference sequence). With 5 bases clipped from V and 0 bases from J, the junction kept 6 bases outside the gene matches. The CDR3 contains 16 residues. Here the CDR3 DNA reads TGTGCCAGCAGCCACAGGGGTTCCTCGAACACCGGGGAGCTGTTTTTT. It codes for CASSHRGSSNTGELFF.

This clonotype was found a few times. This sequence joins TRBV20-1 and TRBJ1-1; no clear D gene. Trimming took 2 bases from V and 3 from J, leaving 7 bases between them. This CDR3 comprises 12 residues. Germline V lookup: CDR1 DFQATT, CDR2 SNEGSKA (reference sequence). CDR3 nucleotide sequence: TGCAGTGCTAGAAAGGAGTACACTGAAGCTTTCTTT. This translates into CSARKEYTEAFF.

This chain joins TRBV18 and TRBJ2-5, with D possibly matching TRBD1 (6 bases). Germline V lookup: CDR1 KGHSH, CDR2 LQKENI. This CDR3 region has 14 residues. The V gene lost 3 bases and the J gene lost 2 bases, with 10 bases spanning the gap. The CDR3 sequence: CASSPPGQQETQYF. In DNA, the CDR3 is TGTGCCAGCTCACCGCCGGGACAACAAGAGACCCAGTACTTC.

V is TRBV12-3 or TRBV12-4 and J is TRBJ2-3, with D perhaps TRBD2 (6 bases). This CDR3 has 18 amino acids. Trimming removed 3 bases at V and 4 bases at J, with 23 bases between. The CDR3 region has the DNA TGTGCCAGCAGTTTTACCGGCGGAGGAGCGGGTAAGGCAGATACGCAGTATTTT. Amino acid sequence: CASSFTGGGAGKADTQYF.

In this sample, this clonotype turned up a few times. This chain uses TRBV7-3 with TRBJ2-1, with D maybe TRBD1 (6 bases). The CDR3 length is 17 residues. V was pared by 1 base and J by 10 bases, with 23 bases between. CDR1 is SGHTA, CDR2 FQGTGA, per germline. The CDR3 loop reads CASSLMGAGVAGVEQFF. For the CDR3, the DNA is TGTGCCAGCAGCTTAATGGGGGCAGGGGTAGCCGGGGTCGAGCAGTTCTTC.